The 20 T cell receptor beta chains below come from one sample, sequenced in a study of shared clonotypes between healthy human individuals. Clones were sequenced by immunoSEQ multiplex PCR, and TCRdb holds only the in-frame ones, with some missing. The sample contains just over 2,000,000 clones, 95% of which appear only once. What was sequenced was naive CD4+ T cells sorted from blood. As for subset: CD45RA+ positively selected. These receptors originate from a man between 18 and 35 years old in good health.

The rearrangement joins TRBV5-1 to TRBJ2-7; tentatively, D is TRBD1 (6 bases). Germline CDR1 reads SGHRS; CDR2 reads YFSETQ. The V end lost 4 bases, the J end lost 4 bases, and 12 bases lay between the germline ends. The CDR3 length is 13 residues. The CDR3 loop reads CASSTGHLYEQYF. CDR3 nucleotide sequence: TGCGCCAGCAGCACGGGACACCTATACGAGCAGTACTTC. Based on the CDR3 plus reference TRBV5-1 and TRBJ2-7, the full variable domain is KAGVTQTPRYLIKTRGQQVTLSCSPISGHRSVSWYQQTPGQGLQFLFEYFSETQRNKGNFPGRFSGRQFSNSRSEMNVSTLELGDSALYLCASSTGHLYEQYFGPGTRLTVT.

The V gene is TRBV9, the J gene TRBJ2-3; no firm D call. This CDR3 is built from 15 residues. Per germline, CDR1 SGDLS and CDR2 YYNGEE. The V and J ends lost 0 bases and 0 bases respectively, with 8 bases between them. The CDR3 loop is CASSVGAPSTDTQYF. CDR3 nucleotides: TGTGCCAGCAGCGTAGGGGCCCCTAGCACAGATACGCAGTATTTT.

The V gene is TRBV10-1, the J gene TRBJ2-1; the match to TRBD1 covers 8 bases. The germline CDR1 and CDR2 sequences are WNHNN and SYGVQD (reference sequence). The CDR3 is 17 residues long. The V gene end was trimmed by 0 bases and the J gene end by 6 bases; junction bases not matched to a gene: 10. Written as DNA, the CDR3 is TGCGCCAGCAGTGAGTCGCCCCCGGGACAGGCGGTCAATGAGCAGTTCTTC. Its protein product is CASSESPPGQAVNEQFF.

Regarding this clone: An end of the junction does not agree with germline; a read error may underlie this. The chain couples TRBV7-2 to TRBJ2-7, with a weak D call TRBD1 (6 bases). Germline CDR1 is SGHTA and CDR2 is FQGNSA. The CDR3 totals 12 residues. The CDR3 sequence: CASSFSGGRANF. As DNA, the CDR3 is TGTGCCAGCAGCTTTAGTGGGGGCAGGGCGAACTTC.

CDR3 protein: CASSFDRGALYNEQFF. CDR3 bases: TGTGCCAGCAGCTTCGATAGGGGAGCTCTCTACAATGAGCAGTTCTTC. The V gene is TRBV7-2, the J gene TRBJ2-1; D tentatively reads TRBD1 or TRBD2 (5 bases each). Germline V gives CDR1 SGHTA, CDR2 FQGNSA. The V end was cut by 3 bases, the J end by 3 bases, with 15 bases between. The CDR3 covers 16 residues.

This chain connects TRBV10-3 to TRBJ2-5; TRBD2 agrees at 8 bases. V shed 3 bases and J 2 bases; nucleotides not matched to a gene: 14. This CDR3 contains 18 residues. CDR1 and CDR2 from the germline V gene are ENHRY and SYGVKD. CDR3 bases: TGTGCCATCAGTGATCCGGGTTCCCTAGCGGGTCCACAAGAGACCCAGTACTTC. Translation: CAISDPGSLAGPQETQYF.

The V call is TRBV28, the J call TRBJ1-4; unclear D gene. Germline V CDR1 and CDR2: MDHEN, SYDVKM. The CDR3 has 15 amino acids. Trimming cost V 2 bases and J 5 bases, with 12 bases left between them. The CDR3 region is CASSLTGMGNEKLFF. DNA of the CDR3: TGTGCCAGCAGTTTAACGGGTATGGGGAATGAAAAACTGTTTTTT.

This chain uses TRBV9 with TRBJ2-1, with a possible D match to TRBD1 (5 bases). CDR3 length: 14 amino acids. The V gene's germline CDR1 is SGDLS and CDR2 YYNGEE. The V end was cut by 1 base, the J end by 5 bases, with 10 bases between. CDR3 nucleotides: TGTGCCAGCAGCGTATTGGGGCTACACAATGAGCAGTTCTTC. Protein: CASSVLGLHNEQFF.

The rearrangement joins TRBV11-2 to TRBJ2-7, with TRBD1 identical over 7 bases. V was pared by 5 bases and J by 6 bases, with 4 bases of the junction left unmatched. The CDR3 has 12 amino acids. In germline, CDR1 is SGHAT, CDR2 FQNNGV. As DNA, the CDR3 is TGTGCCAGCAGCCCGACAGGGCCCGAGCAGTACTTC. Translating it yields CASSPTGPEQYF.

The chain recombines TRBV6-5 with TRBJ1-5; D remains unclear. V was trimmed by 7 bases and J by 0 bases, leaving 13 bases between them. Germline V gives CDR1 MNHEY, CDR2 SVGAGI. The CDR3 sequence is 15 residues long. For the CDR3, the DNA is TGTGCCAGCAAAGTAGGCGGATATAGCAATCAGCCCCAGCATTTT. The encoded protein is CASKVGGYSNQPQHF.

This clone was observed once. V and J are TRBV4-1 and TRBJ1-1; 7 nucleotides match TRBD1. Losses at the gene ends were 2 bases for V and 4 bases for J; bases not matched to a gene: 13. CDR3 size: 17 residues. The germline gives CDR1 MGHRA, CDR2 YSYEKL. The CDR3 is CASSQLRAVRGVTEAFF. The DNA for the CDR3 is TGCGCCAGCAGCCAACTCAGGGCGGTCAGGGGGGTCACTGAAGCTTTCTTT.

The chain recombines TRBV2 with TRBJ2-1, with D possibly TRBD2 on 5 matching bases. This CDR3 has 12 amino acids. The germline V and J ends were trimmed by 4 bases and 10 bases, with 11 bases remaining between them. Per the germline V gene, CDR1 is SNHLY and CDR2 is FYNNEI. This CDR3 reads CASSALEREQFF. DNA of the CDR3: TGTGCCAGCAGTGCCCTTGAGCGGGAGCAGTTCTTC. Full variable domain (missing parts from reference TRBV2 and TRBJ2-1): EPEVTQTPSHQVTQMGQEVILRCVPISNHLYFYWYRQILGQKVEFLVSFYNNEISEKSEIFDDQFSVERPDGSNFTLKIRSTKLEDSAMYFCASSALEREQFFGPGTRLTVL.

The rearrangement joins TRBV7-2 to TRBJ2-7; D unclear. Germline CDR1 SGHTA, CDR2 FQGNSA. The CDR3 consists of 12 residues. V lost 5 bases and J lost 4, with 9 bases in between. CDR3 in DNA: TGTGCCAGCAGCCGGATCCTATACGAGCAGTACTTC. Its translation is CASSRILYEQYF.

This CDR3 reads CASSSVERGQETQYF. Written as DNA, the CDR3 is TGTGCCAGCAGCTCGGTCGAGAGAGGGCAAGAGACCCAGTACTTC. The rearrangement links TRBV7-9 to TRBJ2-5; the D gene is possibly TRBD2 (5 bases). V lost 4 bases and J 2 bases, leaving 14 bases between the germline ends. Germline CDR1 SEHNR, CDR2 FQNEAQ (reference sequence). The CDR3 covers 15 residues.

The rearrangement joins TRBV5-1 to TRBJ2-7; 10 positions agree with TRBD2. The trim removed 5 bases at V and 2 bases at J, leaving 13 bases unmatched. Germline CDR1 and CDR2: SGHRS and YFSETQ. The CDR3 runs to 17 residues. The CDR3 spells CASRLTSGMDPPYEQYF. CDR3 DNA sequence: TGCGCCAGCAGGCTTACTAGCGGGATGGATCCCCCCTACGAGCAGTACTTC.

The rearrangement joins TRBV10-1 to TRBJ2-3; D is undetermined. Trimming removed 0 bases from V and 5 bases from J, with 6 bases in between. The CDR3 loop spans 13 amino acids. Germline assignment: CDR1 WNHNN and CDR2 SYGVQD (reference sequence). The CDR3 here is CASSESWGDTQYF. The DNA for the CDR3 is TGCGCCAGCAGTGAGTCGTGGGGAGATACGCAGTATTTT.

The DNA of the CDR3 is TGCGCCAGCAGTGCGGCAGGGGTTAACTATGGCTACACCTTC. It encodes CASSAAGVNYGYTF. The rearrangement links TRBV10-1 to TRBJ1-2; D is possibly TRBD1 (6 bases). Per the germline V gene, CDR1 is WNHNN and CDR2 is SYGVQD (reference sequence). This CDR3 comprises 14 residues. The germline V and J ends were trimmed by 4 bases and 1 base, with 10 bases remaining between them.

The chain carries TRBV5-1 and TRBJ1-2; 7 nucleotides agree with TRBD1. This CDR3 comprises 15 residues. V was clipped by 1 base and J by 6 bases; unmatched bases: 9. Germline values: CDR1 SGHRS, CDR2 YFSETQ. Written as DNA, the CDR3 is TGCGCCAGCAGCTTGAGCTTCGGAGACAGGGATGGCTACACCTTC. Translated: CASSLSFGDRDGYTF.

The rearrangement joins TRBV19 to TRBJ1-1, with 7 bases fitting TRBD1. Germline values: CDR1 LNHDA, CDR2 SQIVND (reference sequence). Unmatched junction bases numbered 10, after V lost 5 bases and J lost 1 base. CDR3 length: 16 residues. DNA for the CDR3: TGTGCCAGTAGTTTGACCGACAGGGACGAGAACACTGAAGCTTTCTTT. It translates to CASSLTDRDENTEAFF.

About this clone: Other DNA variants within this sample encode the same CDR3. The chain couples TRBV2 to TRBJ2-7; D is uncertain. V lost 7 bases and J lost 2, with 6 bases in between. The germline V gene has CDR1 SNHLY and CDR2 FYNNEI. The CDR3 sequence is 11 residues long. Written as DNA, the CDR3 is TGTGCCAGCACGGGCGCCTACGAGCAGTACTTC. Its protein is CASTGAYEQYF.